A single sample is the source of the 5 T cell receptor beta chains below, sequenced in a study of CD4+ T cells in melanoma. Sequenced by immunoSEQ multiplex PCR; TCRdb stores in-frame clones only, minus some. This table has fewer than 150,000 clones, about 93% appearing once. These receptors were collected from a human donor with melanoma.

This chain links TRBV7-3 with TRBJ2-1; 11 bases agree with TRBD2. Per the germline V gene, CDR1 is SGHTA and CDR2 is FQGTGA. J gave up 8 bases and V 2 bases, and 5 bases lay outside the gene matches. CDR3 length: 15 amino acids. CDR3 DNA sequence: TGTGCCAGCAGCTTAGGCCTAGCGGGGGGCTATGAGCAGTTCTTC. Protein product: CASSLGLAGGYEQFF.

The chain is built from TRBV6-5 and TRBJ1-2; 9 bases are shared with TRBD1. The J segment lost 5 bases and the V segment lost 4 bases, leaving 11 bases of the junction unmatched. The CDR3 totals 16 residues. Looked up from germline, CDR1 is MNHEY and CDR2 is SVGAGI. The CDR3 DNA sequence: TGTGCCAGCAGTTGGGACAGGGAAAGTCATTTATATGGCTACACCTTC. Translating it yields CASSWDRESHLYGYTF.

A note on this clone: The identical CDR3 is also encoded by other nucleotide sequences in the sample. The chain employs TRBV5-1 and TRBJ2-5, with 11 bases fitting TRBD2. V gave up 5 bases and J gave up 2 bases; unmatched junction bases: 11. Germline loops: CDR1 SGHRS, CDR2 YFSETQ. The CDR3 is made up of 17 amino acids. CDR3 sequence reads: CASSAGLAGGNQETQYF. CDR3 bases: TGCGCCAGCAGTGCCGGCTTAGCGGGGGGGAATCAAGAGACCCAGTACTTC.

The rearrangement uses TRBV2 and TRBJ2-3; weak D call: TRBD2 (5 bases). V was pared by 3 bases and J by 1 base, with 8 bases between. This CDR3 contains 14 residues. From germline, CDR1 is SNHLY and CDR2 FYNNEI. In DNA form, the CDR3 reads TGTGCCAGCAGTGATTGGGGAGGCACAGATACGCAGTATTTT. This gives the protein CASSDWGGTDTQYF.

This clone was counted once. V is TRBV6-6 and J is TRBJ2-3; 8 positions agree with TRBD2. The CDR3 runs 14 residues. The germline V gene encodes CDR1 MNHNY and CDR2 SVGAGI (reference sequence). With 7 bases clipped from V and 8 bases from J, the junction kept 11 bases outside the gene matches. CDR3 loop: CASTLSGARGTQYF. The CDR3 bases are TGTGCCAGCACCCTTAGCGGGGCGAGGGGTACGCAGTATTTT.